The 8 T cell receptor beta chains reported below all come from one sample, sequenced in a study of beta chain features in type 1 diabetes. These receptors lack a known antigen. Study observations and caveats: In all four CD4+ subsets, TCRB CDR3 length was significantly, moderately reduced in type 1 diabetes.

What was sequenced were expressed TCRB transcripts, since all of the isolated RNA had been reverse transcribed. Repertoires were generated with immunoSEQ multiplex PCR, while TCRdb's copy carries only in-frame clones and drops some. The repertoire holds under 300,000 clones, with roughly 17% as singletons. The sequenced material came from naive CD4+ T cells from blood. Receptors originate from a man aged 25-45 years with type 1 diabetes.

CDR3: CASSRVSGKITEAFF. As DNA, the CDR3 is TGCGCCAGCAGTAGAGTGTCAGGAAAAATCACTGAAGCTTTCTTT. The V gene is TRBV23-1, the J gene TRBJ1-1; D remains unclear. TRBV23-1 is sorted into the ORF group, with uncertain function. There are 15 residues in the CDR3. V was clipped by 5 bases and J by 4 bases, with 17 bases between them.

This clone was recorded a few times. The chain's CDR3 is CASTWGTEAFF. The CDR3 nucleotides read TGTGCCAGCACGTGGGGCACTGAAGCTTTCTTT. The chain combines TRBV28 with TRBJ1-1; D remains unclear. V lost 7 bases and J lost 4, with 7 bases in between. The CDR3 covers 11 residues. The V gene's germline CDR1 is MDHEN and CDR2 SYDVKM.

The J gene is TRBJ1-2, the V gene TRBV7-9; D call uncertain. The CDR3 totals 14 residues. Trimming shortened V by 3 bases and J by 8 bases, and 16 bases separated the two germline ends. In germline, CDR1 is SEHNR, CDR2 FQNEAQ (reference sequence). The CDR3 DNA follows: TGTGCCAGCAGCTTCCCTGACGGCTCGAGGGGCTACACCTTC. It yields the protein CASSFPDGSRGYTF. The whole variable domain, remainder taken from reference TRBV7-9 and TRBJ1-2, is DTGVSQNPRHKITKRGQNVTFRCDPISEHNRLYWYRQTLGQGPEFLTYFQNEAQLEKSRLLSDRFSAERPKGSFSTLEIQRTEQGDSAMYLCASSFPDGSRGYTFGSGTRLTVV.

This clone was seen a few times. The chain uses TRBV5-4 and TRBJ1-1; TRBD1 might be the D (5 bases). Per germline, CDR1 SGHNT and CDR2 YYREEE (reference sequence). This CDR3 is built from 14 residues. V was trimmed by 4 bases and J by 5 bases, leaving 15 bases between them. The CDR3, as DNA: TGTGCCAGCAGCCCCGCAGCAGGGAGGACTGAAGCTTTCTTT. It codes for CASSPAAGRTEAFF.

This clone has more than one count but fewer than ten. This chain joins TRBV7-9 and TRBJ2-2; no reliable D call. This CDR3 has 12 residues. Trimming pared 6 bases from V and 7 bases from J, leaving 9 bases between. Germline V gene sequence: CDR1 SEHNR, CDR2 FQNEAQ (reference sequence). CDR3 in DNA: TGTGCCAGCAGTCCAGAAATCGGGGAGCTGTTTTTT. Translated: CASSPEIGELFF. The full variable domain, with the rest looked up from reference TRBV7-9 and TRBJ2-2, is DTGVSQNPRHKITKRGQNVTFRCDPISEHNRLYWYRQTLGQGPEFLTYFQNEAQLEKSRLLSDRFSAERPKGSFSTLEIQRTEQGDSAMYLCASSPEIGELFFGEGSRLTVL.

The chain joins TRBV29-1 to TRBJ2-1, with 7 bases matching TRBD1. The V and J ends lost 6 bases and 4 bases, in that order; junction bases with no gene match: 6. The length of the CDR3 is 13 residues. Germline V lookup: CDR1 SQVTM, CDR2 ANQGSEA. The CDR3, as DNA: TGCAGCGTCATGGGGACAGTATACAATGAGCAGTTCTTC. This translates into CSVMGTVYNEQFF.

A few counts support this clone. The chain's CDR3 is CASSPLDRPSTDTQYF. CDR3 nucleotide sequence: TGCGCCAGCAGCCCACTGGACAGGCCCAGCACAGATACGCAGTATTTT. The chain joins TRBV4-1 to TRBJ2-3, with 7 bases lining up with TRBD1. After removal of 4 bases from V and 0 bases from J, the junction contained 7 bases not matched to a gene. Germline-derived CDR1 and CDR2 are MGHRA and YSYEKL. The CDR3 loop spans 16 amino acids.

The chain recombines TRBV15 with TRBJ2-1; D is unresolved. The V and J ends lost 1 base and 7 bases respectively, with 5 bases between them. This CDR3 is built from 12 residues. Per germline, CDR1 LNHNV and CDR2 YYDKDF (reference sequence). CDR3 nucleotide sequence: TGTGCCACCAGCAGAGTGCGAAATGAGCAGTTCTTC. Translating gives CATSRVRNEQFF. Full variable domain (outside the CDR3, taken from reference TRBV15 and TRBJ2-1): DAMVIQNPRYQVTQFGKPVTLSCSQTLNHNVMYWYQQKSSQAPKLLFHYYDKDFNNEADTPDNFQSRRPNTSFCFLDIRSPGLGDTAMYLCATSRVRNEQFFGPGTRLTVL.